Described below is a single T cell receptor beta chain sequence and its context. The CDR3 has 15 amino acids. J gave up 5 bases and V 4 bases, and 10 bases lay outside the gene matches. The V gene's germline CDR1 is SQVTM and CDR2 ANQGSEA. The Seattle site enrolled patients during active infection and followed them longitudinally. This entry is derived from a study of blood T cell repertoires in COVID-19. Here immunoSEQ multiplex PCR was the method, and the copy in TCRdb shows in-frame clones only, minus some. Among around 260,000 clones listed, roughly nine tenths were seen once. This TCR was sampled from a young woman with COVID-19, enrolled during active disease. The rearrangement links TRBV29-1 to TRBJ2-5, with 10 bases aligning to TRBD2. Sequenced input: peripheral blood. As DNA, the CDR3 is TGCAGCGTTGCCCTACTAGCGGGAAGACTTGAGACCCAGTACTTC. Residues: CSVALLAGRLETQYF.